The clone carrying this TCR beta chain was observed a handful of times. Sequencing was performed with immunoSEQ multiplex PCR; in TCRdb, only in-frame clones are kept and a portion is missing. The sample holds roughly 40,000 clones, about three quarters seen once. These data belong to a study of blood T cell repertoires in COVID-19. V lost 4 bases to trimming and J lost 5 bases, with 10 bases between them. The CDR3 extends over 13 amino acids. The germline CDR1 and CDR2 sequences are SGHTA and FQGNSA. Specimen: peripheral blood. This receptor was obtained from a man aged 65-85 years with active or convalescent COVID-19. The chain couples TRBV7-2 to TRBJ2-3; D call uncertain. The CDR3: CASSYAPQDTQYF. The CDR3 region has the DNA TGTGCCAGCAGCTACGCGCCTCAAGATACGCAGTATTTT. The variable domain in full, with the rest retrieved from reference TRBV7-2 and TRBJ2-3, is GAGVSQSPSNKVTEKGKDVELRCDPISGHTALYWYRQSLGQGLEFLIYFQGNSAPDKSGLPSDRFSAERTGGSVSTLTIQRTQQEDSAVYLCASSYAPQDTQYFGPGTRLTVL.